This T cell receptor beta chain appears in the sequencing data of a study of T cell responses to AZD1222 COVID-19 vaccine. Notes on the study in general: Baseline testing showed seropositivity in only six AZD1222 recipients. Females made up more of the donors, who were largely white British, and clonal diversity may have come out too low.

Assay used: immunoSEQ multiplex PCR; TCRdb lists only in-frame clones, some missing. The sample has under 95,000 clones, 75% to 90% seen once; the top ten hold roughly 1.4%. As regards this clone: Its antigen is unknown.

V lost 0 bases and J lost 1, with 10 bases in between. This CDR3 is 15 amino acids long. Germline V gene data show CDR1 as SGHRS and CDR2 as YFSETQ. Some second doses came at about 4 weeks and others at about 12 weeks; these were pooled. The chain joins TRBV5-1 to TRBJ2-5; no firm D call. The receptor comes from an adult who received the AZD1222 COVID-19 vaccine. Sample: peripheral blood, taken 28 days after the second AZD1222 dose. For the CDR3, the DNA is TGCGCCAGCAGCTTGGCTCCAGGATCCCAAGAGACCCAGTACTTC. This gives the protein CASSLAPGSQETQYF.